Shown below are 18 T cell receptor beta chains from a single sample sequenced in a study of cytomegalovirus exposure and HLA in healthy donors. PCR employed 60 Vbeta and 13 Jbeta primers. Repertoires were generated with immunoSEQ multiplex PCR, while TCRdb's copy carries only in-frame clones and drops some. The sample yields 150,000 to 200,000 clones, around 80% seen once. The sequenced material came from PBMCs. The origin of the receptors is a woman aged 18-30 years in good health and CMV-seronegative.

The rearrangement uses TRBV4-1 and TRBJ2-3; no clear D. The CDR3 contains 14 residues. Between the trimmed V and J ends, which lost 1 base and 0 bases, there was a span of 5 bases. The germline V gene has CDR1 MGHRA and CDR2 YSYEKL. DNA for the CDR3: TGCGCCAGCAGCCAAGTACTAAGCACAGATACGCAGTATTTT. Its protein is CASSQVLSTDTQYF.

The CDR3 DNA is TGTGCCATCAGTGAGGGGGGGAAAGGCTACGAGCAGTACGTC. Protein: CAISEGGKGYEQYV. The chain combines TRBV10-3 with TRBJ2-7, with D tentatively TRBD2 (6 bases). V gave up 2 bases and J gave up 3 bases, with 11 bases separating them. This CDR3 has 14 amino acids. The germline V gene has CDR1 ENHRY and CDR2 SYGVKD.

The V gene is TRBV9, the J gene TRBJ2-2; 9 bases align to TRBD2. CDR3 length equals 16 residues. Per germline, CDR1 SGDLS and CDR2 YYNGEE. Losses at the gene ends were 4 bases for V and 0 bases for J; bases not matched to a gene: 4. The CDR3, as DNA: TGTGCCAGCAGCACCCTAGCGGGAACGAACACCGGGGAGCTGTTTTTT. Protein product: CASSTLAGTNTGELFF.

V and J are TRBV7-7 and TRBJ2-2, with a possible D match to TRBD1 (5 bases). The CDR3 covers 14 residues. V gave up 5 bases and J gave up 4 bases, with 11 bases separating them. The V gene's germline CDR1 is SSHAT and CDR2 FNYEAQ (reference sequence). CDR3 DNA: TGTGCCAGCAGCCGACAGCTGGGCACCGGGGAGCTGTTTTTT. Residues: CASSRQLGTGELFF.

V and J are TRBV10-2 and TRBJ2-5, with 8 positions matching TRBD2. V gave up 5 bases and J gave up 5 bases; unmatched junction bases: 10. The CDR3 covers 15 residues. The germline V gene has CDR1 WSHSY and CDR2 SAAADI. The CDR3, as DNA: TGCGCCAGCAGTTCAGCAAATCCGGGAGGGGAGACCCAGTACTTC. This gives the protein CASSSANPGGETQYF.

The rearrangement joins TRBV7-9 to TRBJ2-5, with TRBD2 identical over 9 bases. The CDR3 consists of 15 residues. V was clipped by 5 bases and J by 5 bases; unmatched bases: 9. Germline CDR1 SEHNR, CDR2 FQNEAQ (reference sequence). Here the CDR3 reads CASSPLAGRFETQYF. The CDR3 nucleotides read TGTGCCAGCAGCCCCCTAGCGGGACGATTTGAGACCCAGTACTTC.

The chain uses TRBV11-3 and TRBJ1-2, with TRBD1 as a possible D gene (5 bases). V was cut by 0 bases and J by 7 bases, with 15 bases left in between. This CDR3 contains 15 residues. Germline CDR1 and CDR2: SGHNT and YENEEA. CDR3 protein: CASSLDRKGAGGYTF. As DNA, the CDR3 is TGTGCCAGCAGCTTAGATCGTAAAGGGGCCGGTGGCTACACCTTC.

This clone has a single count. This chain uses TRBV7-2 with TRBJ1-2, with 9 bases fitting TRBD1. Germline loops: CDR1 SGHTA, CDR2 FQGNSA. The V gene end was trimmed by 5 bases and the J gene end by 3 bases; junction bases not matched to a gene: 16. This CDR3 contains 18 residues. CDR3 sequence reads: CASSPPLPTGGGDYGYTF. The CDR3 DNA reads TGTGCCAGCAGCCCACCCCTTCCGACAGGGGGGGGAGACTATGGCTACACCTTC.

The sample holds one count of this clone. The chain combines TRBV19 with TRBJ2-7, with TRBD2 matching 8 bases. Trimming took 4 bases from V and 1 from J; bases not matched to a gene: 6. The CDR3 runs 15 residues. Germline CDR1 LNHDA, CDR2 SQIVND (reference sequence). CDR3 amino acids: CASSSPSGGSYEQYF. CDR3 in DNA: TGTGCCAGTAGTAGTCCGAGCGGGGGTTCCTACGAGCAGTACTTC. The complete variable domain, with remaining parts taken from reference TRBV19 and TRBJ2-7, reads DGGITQSPKYLFRKEGQNVTLSCEQNLNHDAMYWYRQDPGQGLRLIYYSQIVNDFQKGDIAEGYSVSREKKESFPLTVTSAQKNPTAFYLCASSSPSGGSYEQYFGPGTRLTVT.

Note on this clone: Sequence at one end of the junction differs from germline and may be a read error. Other DNA sequences in this sample translate to the same CDR3. The V call is TRBV6-5, the J call TRBJ2-1; 12 bases are a match to TRBD2. CDR1 is MNHEY and CDR2 is SVGAGI in the germline V gene. The CDR3 contains 14 residues. CDR3: CASSSSGLAGRQFF. The CDR3 DNA reads as TGCGCCAGCAGTTCCTCCGGACTAGCGGGAAGGCAGTTCTTC.

V is TRBV18 and J is TRBJ2-7; 7 bases map to TRBD1. Germline CDR1 and CDR2: KGHSH and LQKENI. The CDR3 is 15 amino acids. V dropped 0 bases and J dropped 3; count of bases not matched to a gene: 5. CDR3 sequence reads: CASSPPGQMFYEQYF. The CDR3, as DNA: TGTGCCAGCTCACCACCGGGACAGATGTTCTACGAGCAGTACTTC.

The rearrangement links TRBV10-2 to TRBJ2-2; D possibly corresponds to TRBD2 (5 bases). Per germline, CDR1 WSHSY and CDR2 SAAADI. V was trimmed by 3 bases and J by 3 bases, leaving 14 bases between them. The CDR3 totals 16 residues. Here the CDR3 reads CASSDPRRADTGELFF. DNA for the CDR3: TGCGCCAGCAGTGATCCCCGACGAGCGGACACCGGGGAGCTGTTTTTT.

V usage is TRBV30 and J usage is TRBJ1-1, with 8 nucleotides matching TRBD1. J gave up 6 bases and V 4 bases, and 7 bases lay outside the gene matches. The CDR3 length is 13 residues. CDR1 is GTSNPN and CDR2 is SVGIG in the germline V gene (reference sequence). The CDR3 sequence: CAWTLTGGAEAFF. The CDR3 region has the DNA TGTGCCTGGACCTTAACAGGGGGTGCTGAAGCTTTCTTT.

This clone was seen a few times. J is TRBJ1-2 and V is TRBV10-3; 7 bases align to TRBD1. CDR1 is ENHRY and CDR2 is SYGVKD in the germline V gene. This CDR3 has 14 amino acids. The J segment lost 8 bases and the V segment lost 3 bases, leaving 9 bases of the junction unmatched. CDR3 sequence reads: CAISDAGQRVGYTF. The CDR3 DNA follows: TGTGCCATCAGTGACGCGGGACAGCGCGTCGGCTACACCTTC.

J is TRBJ1-3 and V is TRBV19, with unresolved D. The V end lost 11 bases, the J end lost 0 bases, and 17 bases lay between the germline ends. CDR3 length: 15 residues. Germline CDR1 and CDR2: LNHDA and SQIVND (reference sequence). CDR3 sequence (DNA): TGTGCCGCCCGTCGGGTAACGAACTCTGGAAACACCATATATTTT. Its protein is CAARRVTNSGNTIYF.

This clone has a handful of counts. V is TRBV30 and J is TRBJ1-1; tentative D call: TRBD1 (5 bases). The V and J ends lost 1 base and 3 bases respectively, with 9 bases between them. This CDR3 spans 13 amino acids. Germline loops: CDR1 GTSNPN, CDR2 SVGIG (reference sequence). Written as DNA, the CDR3 is TGTGCCTGGAGTGGCAGGGCCGACACTGAAGCTTTCTTT. It encodes CAWSGRADTEAFF.

This chain links TRBV27 with TRBJ2-7; perhaps TRBD1 as D (6 bases). This CDR3 spans 15 amino acids. With 2 bases removed from V and 3 bases from J, the gap between germline ends came to 14 bases. Germline assignment: CDR1 MNHEY and CDR2 SMNVEV (reference sequence). CDR3 nucleotides: TGTGCCAGCAGTTTAACAAACAGGGCCCTCTACGAGCAGTACTTC. This sequence encodes CASSLTNRALYEQYF.

The table lists this clone with a few counts. The chain uses TRBV30 and TRBJ1-4; the D is unclear. Trimming left V 0 bases short and J 5 bases short, with 7 bases between. Germline lookup yields CDR1 GTSNPN and CDR2 SVGIG (reference sequence). The length of the CDR3 is 13 residues. The chain's CDR3 is CAWSVRRNEKLFF. CDR3 bases: TGTGCCTGGAGTGTACGGAGGAATGAAAAACTGTTTTTT.